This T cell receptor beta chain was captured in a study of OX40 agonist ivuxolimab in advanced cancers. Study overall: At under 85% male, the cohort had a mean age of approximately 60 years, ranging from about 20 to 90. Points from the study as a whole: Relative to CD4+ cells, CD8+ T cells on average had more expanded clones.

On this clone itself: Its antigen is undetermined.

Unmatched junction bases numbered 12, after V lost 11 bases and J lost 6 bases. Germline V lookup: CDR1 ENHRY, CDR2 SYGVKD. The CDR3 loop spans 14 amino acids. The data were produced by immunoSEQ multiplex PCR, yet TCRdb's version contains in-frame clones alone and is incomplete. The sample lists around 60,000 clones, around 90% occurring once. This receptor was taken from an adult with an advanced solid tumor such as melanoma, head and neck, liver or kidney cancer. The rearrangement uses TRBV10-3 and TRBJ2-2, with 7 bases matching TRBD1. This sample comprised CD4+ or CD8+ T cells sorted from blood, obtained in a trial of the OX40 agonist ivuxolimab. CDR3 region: CASTGVGASGELFF. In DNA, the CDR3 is TGTGCCTCAACAGGGGTCGGGGCGTCCGGGGAGCTGTTTTTT.